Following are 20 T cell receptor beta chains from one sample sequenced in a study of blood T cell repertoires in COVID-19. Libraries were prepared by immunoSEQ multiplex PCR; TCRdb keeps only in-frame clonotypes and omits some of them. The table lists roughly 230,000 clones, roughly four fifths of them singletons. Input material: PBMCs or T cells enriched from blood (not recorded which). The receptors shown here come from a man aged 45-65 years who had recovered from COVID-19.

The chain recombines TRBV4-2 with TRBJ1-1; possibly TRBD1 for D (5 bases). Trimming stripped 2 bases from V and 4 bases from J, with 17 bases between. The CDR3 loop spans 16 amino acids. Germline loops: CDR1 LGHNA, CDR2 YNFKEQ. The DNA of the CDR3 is TGTGCCAGCAGCCAATCGGGTAGGGGCCTGAGCACTGAAGCTTTCTTT. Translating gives CASSQSGRGLSTEAFF.

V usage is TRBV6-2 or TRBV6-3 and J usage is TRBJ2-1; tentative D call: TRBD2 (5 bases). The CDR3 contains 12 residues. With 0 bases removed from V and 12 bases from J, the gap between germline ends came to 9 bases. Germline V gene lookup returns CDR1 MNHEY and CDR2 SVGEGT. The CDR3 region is CASSYSGRGQFF. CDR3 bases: TGTGCCAGCAGTTACTCGGGCCGGGGGCAGTTCTTC.

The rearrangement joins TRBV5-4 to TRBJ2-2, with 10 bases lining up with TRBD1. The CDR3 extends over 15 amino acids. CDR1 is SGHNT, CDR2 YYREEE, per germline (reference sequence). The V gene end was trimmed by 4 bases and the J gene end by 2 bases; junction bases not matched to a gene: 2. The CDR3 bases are TGTGCCAGCAGCCGACAGGGGGCCAACACCGGGGAGCTGTTTTTT. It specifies CASSRQGANTGELFF. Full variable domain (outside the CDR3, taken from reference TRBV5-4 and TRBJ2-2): ETGVTQSPTHLIKTRGQQVTLRCSSQSGHNTVSWYQQALGQGPQFIFQYYREEENGRGNFPPRFSGLQFPNYSSELNVNALELDDSALYLCASSRQGANTGELFFGEGSRLTVL.

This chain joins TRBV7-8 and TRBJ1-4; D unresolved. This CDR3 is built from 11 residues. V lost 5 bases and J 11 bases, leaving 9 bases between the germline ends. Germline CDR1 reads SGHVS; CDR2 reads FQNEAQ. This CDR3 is CASSRGPKLFF. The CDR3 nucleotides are TGTGCCAGCAGCCGAGGGCCCAAACTGTTTTTT.

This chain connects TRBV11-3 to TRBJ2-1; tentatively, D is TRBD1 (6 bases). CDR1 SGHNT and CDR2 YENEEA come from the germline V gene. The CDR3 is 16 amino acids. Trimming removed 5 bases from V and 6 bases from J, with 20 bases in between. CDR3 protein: CASSHATDRFSNEQFF. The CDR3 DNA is TGTGCCAGCAGCCATGCCACGGACAGATTCAGCAATGAGCAGTTCTTC.

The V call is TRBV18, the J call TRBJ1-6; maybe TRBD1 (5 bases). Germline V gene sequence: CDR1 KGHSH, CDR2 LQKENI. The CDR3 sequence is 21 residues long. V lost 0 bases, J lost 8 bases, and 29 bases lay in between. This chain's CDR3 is CASSPPFIGHNVGMGHSPLHF. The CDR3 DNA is TGTGCCAGCTCACCACCCTTTATTGGCCACAACGTGGGGATGGGGCATTCACCCCTCCACTTT. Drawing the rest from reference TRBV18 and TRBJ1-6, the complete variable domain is NAGVMQNPRHLVRRRGQEARLRCSPMKGHSHVYWYRQLPEEGLKFMVYLQKENIIDESGMPKERFSAEFPKEGPSILRIQQVVRGDSAAYFCASSPPFIGHNVGMGHSPLHFGNGTRLTVT.

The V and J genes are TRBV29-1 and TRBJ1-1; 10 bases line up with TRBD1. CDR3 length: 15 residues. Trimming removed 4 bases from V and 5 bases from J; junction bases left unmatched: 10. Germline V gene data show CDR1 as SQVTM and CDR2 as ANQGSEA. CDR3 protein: CSVGLGWDRGTEAFF. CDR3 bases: TGCAGCGTTGGACTCGGGTGGGACAGGGGAACTGAAGCTTTCTTT.

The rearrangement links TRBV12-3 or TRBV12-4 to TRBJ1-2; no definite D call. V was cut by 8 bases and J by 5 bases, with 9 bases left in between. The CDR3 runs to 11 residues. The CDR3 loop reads CASASAYGYTF. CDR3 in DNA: TGTGCCAGCGCGAGCGCATATGGCTACACCTTC.

In DNA form, the CDR3 reads TGTGCCATCAGTGATCCCGGCGGGAGGGCCCTCGAGCAGTACTTC. Amino acids: CAISDPGGRALEQYF. The rearrangement joins TRBV10-3 to TRBJ2-7; 9 bases are shared with TRBD2. V was pared by 3 bases and J by 6 bases, with 9 bases of the junction left unmatched. From germline, CDR1 is ENHRY and CDR2 SYGVKD. There are 15 residues in the CDR3.

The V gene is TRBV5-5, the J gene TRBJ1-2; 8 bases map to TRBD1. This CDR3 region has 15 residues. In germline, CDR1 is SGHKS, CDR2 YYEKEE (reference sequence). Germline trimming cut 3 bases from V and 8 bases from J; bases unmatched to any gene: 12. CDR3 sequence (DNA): TGTGCCAGCAGCTCGCTCCTACGGACAGGGTTGGGCTACACCTTC. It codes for CASSSLLRTGLGYTF.

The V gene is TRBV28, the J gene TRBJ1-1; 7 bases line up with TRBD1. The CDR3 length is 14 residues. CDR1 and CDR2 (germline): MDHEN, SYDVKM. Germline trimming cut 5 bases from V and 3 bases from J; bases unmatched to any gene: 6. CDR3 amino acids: CASSPDRVDTEAFF. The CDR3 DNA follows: TGTGCCAGCAGTCCCGACAGGGTAGACACTGAAGCTTTCTTT. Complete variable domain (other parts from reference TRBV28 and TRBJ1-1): DVKVTQSSRYLVKRTGEKVFLECVQDMDHENMFWYRQDPGLGLRLIYFSYDVKMKEKGDIPEGYSVSREKKERFSLILESASTNQTSMYLCASSPDRVDTEAFFGQGTRLTVV.

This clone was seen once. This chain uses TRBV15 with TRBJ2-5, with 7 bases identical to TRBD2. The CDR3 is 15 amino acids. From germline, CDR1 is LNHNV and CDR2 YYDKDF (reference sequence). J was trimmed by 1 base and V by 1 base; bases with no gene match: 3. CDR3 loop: CATSRGLAVQETQYF. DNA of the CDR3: TGTGCCACCAGCAGAGGTCTAGCGGTCCAAGAGACCCAGTACTTC.

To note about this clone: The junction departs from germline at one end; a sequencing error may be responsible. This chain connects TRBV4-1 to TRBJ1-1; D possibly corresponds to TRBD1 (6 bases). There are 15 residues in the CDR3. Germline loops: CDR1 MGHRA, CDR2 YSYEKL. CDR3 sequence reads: CATSRPGQKIHEAFF. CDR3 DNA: TGCGCCACCAGCCGCCCGGGACAAAAAATCCATGAAGCTTTCTTT.

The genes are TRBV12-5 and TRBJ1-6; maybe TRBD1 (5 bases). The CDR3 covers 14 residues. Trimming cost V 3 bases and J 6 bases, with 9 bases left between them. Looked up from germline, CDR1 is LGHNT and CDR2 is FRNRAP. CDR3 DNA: TGTGCTAGTGGTTTCGGGGGTAGTAATTCACCCCTCCACTTT. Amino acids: CASGFGGSNSPLHF.

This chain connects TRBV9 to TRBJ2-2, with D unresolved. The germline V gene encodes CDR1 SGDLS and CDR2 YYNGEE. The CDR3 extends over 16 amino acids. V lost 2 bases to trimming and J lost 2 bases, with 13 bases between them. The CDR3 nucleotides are TGTGCCAGCAGCGTCTCTACGCACCTAAACACCGGGGAGCTGTTTTTT. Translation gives CASSVSTHLNTGELFF. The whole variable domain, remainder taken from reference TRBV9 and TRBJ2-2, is DSGVTQTPKHLITATGQRVTLRCSPRSGDLSVYWYQQSLDQGLQFLIQYYNGEERAKGNILERFSAQQFPDLHSELNLSSLELGDSALYFCASSVSTHLNTGELFFGEGSRLTVL.

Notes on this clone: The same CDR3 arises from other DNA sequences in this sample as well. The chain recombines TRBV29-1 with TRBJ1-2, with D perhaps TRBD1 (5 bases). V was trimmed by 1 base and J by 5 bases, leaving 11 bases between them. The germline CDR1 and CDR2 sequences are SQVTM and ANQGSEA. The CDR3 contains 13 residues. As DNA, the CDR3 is TGCAGCGTTGAAGGCAGGGTGAGGTATGGCTACACCTTC. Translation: CSVEGRVRYGYTF.

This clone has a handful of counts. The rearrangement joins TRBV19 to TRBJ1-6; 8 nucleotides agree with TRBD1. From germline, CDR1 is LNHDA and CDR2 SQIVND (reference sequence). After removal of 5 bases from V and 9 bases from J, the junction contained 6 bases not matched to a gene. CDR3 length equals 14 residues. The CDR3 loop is CASSPGTGFSPLHF. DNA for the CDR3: TGTGCCAGTAGTCCCGGGACAGGCTTTTCACCCCTCCACTTT.

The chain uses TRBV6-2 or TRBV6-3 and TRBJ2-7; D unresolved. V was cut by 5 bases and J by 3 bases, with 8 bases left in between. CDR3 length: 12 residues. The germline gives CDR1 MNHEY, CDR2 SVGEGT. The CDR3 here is CASSPTNYEQYF. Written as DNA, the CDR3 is TGTGCCAGCAGTCCGACAAACTACGAGCAGTACTTC.

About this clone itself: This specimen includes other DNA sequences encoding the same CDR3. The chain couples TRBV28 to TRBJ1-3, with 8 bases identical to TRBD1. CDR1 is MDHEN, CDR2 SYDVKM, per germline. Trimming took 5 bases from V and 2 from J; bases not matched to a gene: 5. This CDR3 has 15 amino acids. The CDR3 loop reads CASSPPDRAGNTIYF. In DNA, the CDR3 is TGTGCCAGCAGTCCTCCGGACAGGGCTGGAAACACCATATATTTT.

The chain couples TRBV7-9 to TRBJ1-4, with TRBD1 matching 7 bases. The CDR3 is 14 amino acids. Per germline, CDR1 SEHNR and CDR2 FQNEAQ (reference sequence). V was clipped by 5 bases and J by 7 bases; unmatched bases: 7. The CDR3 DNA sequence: TGTGCCAGCAGCACCCAAGGGGGCGGTGAAAAACTGTTTTTT. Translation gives CASSTQGGGEKLFF.